This T cell receptor beta chain was recorded in a study of regulatory T cells in long-lasting Graves disease. Arm-PCR of CDR3 regions with iRepertoire HTBI primers generated TCR beta libraries. TCRdb recomputed calls from the multiplex PCR reads with MiXCR, one row per CDR3 protein. The data show around 340,000 distinct CDR3 sequences, 20% seen once. As to this clonotype: Its antigen is as yet unknown.

Time point denoted: persistent/refractory GD, antithyroid drugs over 5 years with positive TRAb. Researchers made the TCR library from RNA that was extracted from PBMCs. Patients were enrolled at an endocrinology department in Xi'an, China. General study results and limits: Samples came from peripheral blood alone, without thyroid tissue. The study found persistent patients shared more public clonotypes (2,741) than new patients (about 1,000). Persistent Graves' patients had lower TCR diversity than newly diagnosed ones.

Trimming took 2 bases from V and 6 from J, leaving 15 bases between them. This CDR3 contains 15 residues. Germline V gene lookup returns CDR1 MDHEN and CDR2 SYDVKM. Source: peripheral blood mononuclear cells (PBMCs), taken when the disease was refractory, from a patient treated with antithyroid drugs. The TCR sequence derives from a female donor with Graves disease. The chain recombines TRBV28 with TRBJ2-3; perhaps TRBD2 as D (6 bases). CDR3: CASSLGGLTRDTQYF. CDR3 nucleotide sequence: TGTGCCAGCAGTTTAGGGGGACTCACCAGGGATACGCAGTATTTT.